The 17 T cell receptor beta chains below were found in one sample sequenced in a study of shared clonotypes between healthy human individuals. Libraries were prepared by immunoSEQ multiplex PCR; TCRdb keeps only in-frame clonotypes and omits some of them. The sample comprises about 700,000 clones, around 90% of which are singletons, and roughly 22% rests with the top ten. CD45RO-negative CD8 cells positively selected for CCR7 made up the naive population, which excluded terminally differentiated effector memory CD45RA+ cells. Sequenced sample: naive CD8+ T cells sorted from blood. The receptor source for this set is a man aged 25-45 years in good health.

V is TRBV12-1 and J is TRBJ2-1; the D segment call TRBD2 is taken from the table without a DNA check. TRBV12-1 is a pseudogene locus. CDR3 length equals 16 residues. CDR3 loop: CASSFDPSGGYNEQFF. The CDR3 DNA is TGTGCCAGCAGCTTTGATCCTAGCGGGGGTTACAATGAGCAGTTCTTC.

The rearrangement links TRBV15 to TRBJ2-3; D gene ambiguous. This CDR3 is built from 12 residues. V was shortened by 4 bases and J by 6 bases, with 8 bases between the two germline ends. Germline V gene data show CDR1 as LNHNV and CDR2 as YYDKDF (reference sequence). CDR3 nucleotide sequence: TGTGCCACCAGCACTACAGAGGATACGCAGTATTTT. Its protein is CATSTTEDTQYF.

V usage is TRBV11-2 and J usage is TRBJ1-2; D gene uncertain. Germline V lookup: CDR1 SGHAT, CDR2 FQNNGV. The V and J ends lost 0 bases and 5 bases respectively, with 7 bases between them. The CDR3 runs 13 residues. The CDR3 region has the DNA TGTGCCAGCAGCTTAGATCTGGGGTATGGCTACACCTTC. It translates to CASSLDLGYGYTF.

This clone was observed a single time. The chain uses TRBV5-1 and TRBJ2-3; D is possibly TRBD2 (5 bases). V lost 4 bases and J 2 bases, leaving 17 bases between the germline ends. This CDR3 is 16 amino acids long. Germline values: CDR1 SGHRS, CDR2 YFSETQ. CDR3 sequence: CASSRPGTEHTDTQYF. In nucleotides, the CDR3 is TGCGCCAGCAGCCGACCGGGAACCGAACACACAGATACGCAGTATTTT. The variable domain in full, with the rest retrieved from reference TRBV5-1 and TRBJ2-3, is KAGVTQTPRYLIKTRGQQVTLSCSPISGHRSVSWYQQTPGQGLQFLFEYFSETQRNKGNFPGRFSGRQFSNSRSEMNVSTLELGDSALYLCASSRPGTEHTDTQYFGPGTRLTVL.

The chain couples TRBV30 to TRBJ2-5, with a tentative D call TRBD1 (6 bases). The V and J ends lost 0 bases and 5 bases respectively, with 10 bases between them. The germline gives CDR1 GTSNPN, CDR2 SVGIG (reference sequence). The CDR3 is 13 amino acids. The CDR3 nucleotides are TGTGCCTGGAGTGTAATCAGGGGTGAGACCCAGTACTTC. Translating it yields CAWSVIRGETQYF. The complete variable domain, with remaining parts taken from reference TRBV30 and TRBJ2-5, reads SQTIHQWPATLVQPVGSPLSLECTVEGTSNPNLYWYRQAAGRGLQLLFYSVGIGQISSEVPQNLSASRPQDRQFILSSKKLLLSDSGFYLCAWSVIRGETQYFGPGTRLLVL.

The chain employs TRBV5-4 and TRBJ2-7, with D possibly being TRBD2 (6 bases). The germline gives CDR1 SGHNT, CDR2 YYREEE (reference sequence). V was pared by 0 bases and J by 0 bases, with 16 bases between. This CDR3 contains 17 residues. CDR3: CASSLDVGRDLSYEQYF. For the CDR3, the DNA is TGTGCCAGCAGCTTGGATGTAGGGCGGGACCTCTCCTACGAGCAGTACTTC.

The V call is TRBV28, the J call TRBJ1-5, with a tentative D call TRBD1 (6 bases). Trimming removed 4 bases at V and 3 bases at J, with 7 bases between. This CDR3 comprises 13 residues. Germline CDR1 reads MDHEN; CDR2 reads SYDVKM. CDR3 sequence (DNA): TGTGCCAGCAGTTGGACAGACAATCAGCCCCAGCATTTT. It specifies CASSWTDNQPQHF. Variable domain in full (rest from reference TRBV28 and TRBJ1-5): DVKVTQSSRYLVKRTGEKVFLECVQDMDHENMFWYRQDPGLGLRLIYFSYDVKMKEKGDIPEGYSVSREKKERFSLILESASTNQTSMYLCASSWTDNQPQHFGDGTRLSIL.

The chain employs TRBV6-6 and TRBJ2-7, with D perhaps TRBD2 (6 bases). There are 15 residues in the CDR3. In germline, CDR1 is MNHNY, CDR2 SVGAGI (reference sequence). V was trimmed by 2 bases and J by 0 bases, leaving 11 bases between them. This chain's CDR3 is CASSYLRGSSYEQYF. Written as DNA, the CDR3 is TGTGCCAGCAGTTACCTGCGGGGAAGCTCCTACGAGCAGTACTTC.

CDR3 amino acids: CASSFDSSYEQYF. The CDR3 nucleotides are TGTGCCAGCAGCTTCGACAGCTCCTACGAGCAGTACTTC. V usage is TRBV5-4 and J usage is TRBJ2-7, with D perhaps matching TRBD1 (5 bases). The CDR3 extends over 13 amino acids. Trimming shortened V by 2 bases and J by 0 bases, and 6 bases separated the two germline ends. In germline, CDR1 is SGHNT, CDR2 YYREEE (reference sequence).

V is TRBV11-3 and J is TRBJ1-1, with 7 bases fitting TRBD1. The CDR3 covers 14 residues. The V gene's germline CDR1 is SGHNT and CDR2 YENEEA. Trimming at V came to 5 bases and at J to 1 base, leaving 4 bases not matched to a gene. The CDR3 DNA reads TGTGCCAGCAGCCGAGGGGGCGGGAACACTGAAGCTTTCTTT. Translation: CASSRGGGNTEAFF.

This clone was seen just once. The V call is TRBV9, the J call TRBJ2-1; D call uncertain. Trimming took off 0 bases at V and 5 bases at J, with 12 bases between the two ends. The germline gives CDR1 SGDLS, CDR2 YYNGEE. The CDR3 has 15 residues. The CDR3 region is CASSVDWTVDNEQFF. As DNA, the CDR3 is TGTGCCAGCAGCGTAGACTGGACCGTGGACAATGAGCAGTTCTTC.

V and J are TRBV6-4 and TRBJ2-5; 9 nucleotides match TRBD1. Germline V gene data show CDR1 as MRHNA and CDR2 as SNTAGT. This CDR3 is 13 amino acids long. After removal of 5 bases from V and 4 bases from J, the junction contained 2 bases not matched to a gene. The CDR3 nucleotides read TGTGCCAGCAGTAGGACAGGGGTAGAGACCCAGTACTTC. The encoded protein is CASSRTGVETQYF.

The gene calls are TRBV29-1 and TRBJ2-1; 8 bases match TRBD1. V dropped 4 bases and J dropped 7; count of bases not matched to a gene: 3. Germline V gives CDR1 SQVTM, CDR2 ANQGSEA. The CDR3 has 12 residues. The CDR3 nucleotides are TGCAGCGTTGGCCGACAGGGGAATGAGCAGTTCTTC. As protein: CSVGRQGNEQFF.

This chain joins TRBV29-1 and TRBJ2-7; 11 nucleotides line up with TRBD2. In germline, CDR1 is SQVTM, CDR2 ANQGSEA. The CDR3 sequence is 13 residues long. V lost 7 bases to trimming and J lost 7 bases; unmatched junction nucleotides: 9. Here the CDR3 reads CSGRLAGSDEQYF. The DNA for the CDR3 is TGCAGCGGCCGACTAGCGGGAAGTGATGAGCAGTACTTC.

This clone was picked up one time. The chain couples TRBV7-6 to TRBJ2-1; D gene unclear. This CDR3 region has 14 residues. Trimming took off 3 bases at V and 7 bases at J, with 13 bases between the two ends. Germline CDR1 SGHVS, CDR2 FNYEAQ. The CDR3 region is CASSFLGNVNEQFF. The CDR3 nucleotides read TGTGCCAGCAGCTTCCTGGGGAATGTAAATGAGCAGTTCTTC.

The chain combines TRBV2 with TRBJ2-5; D tentatively fits TRBD1 or TRBD2 (5 bases each). The CDR3 totals 13 residues. Germline CDR1 SNHLY, CDR2 FYNNEI. Trimming cost V 3 bases and J 4 bases, with 9 bases left between them. As DNA, the CDR3 is TGTGCCAGCAGTGATTCCGGGACAGAGACCCAGTACTTC. It encodes CASSDSGTETQYF.

The gene calls are TRBV28 and TRBJ1-4; no firm D call. This CDR3 is 14 amino acids long. From germline, CDR1 is MDHEN and CDR2 SYDVKM. V gave up 3 bases and J gave up 8 bases, with 13 bases separating them. CDR3 DNA sequence: TGTGCCAGCAGTTTCGTTTGGGCAACGGAAAAACTGTTTTTT. Its translation is CASSFVWATEKLFF.